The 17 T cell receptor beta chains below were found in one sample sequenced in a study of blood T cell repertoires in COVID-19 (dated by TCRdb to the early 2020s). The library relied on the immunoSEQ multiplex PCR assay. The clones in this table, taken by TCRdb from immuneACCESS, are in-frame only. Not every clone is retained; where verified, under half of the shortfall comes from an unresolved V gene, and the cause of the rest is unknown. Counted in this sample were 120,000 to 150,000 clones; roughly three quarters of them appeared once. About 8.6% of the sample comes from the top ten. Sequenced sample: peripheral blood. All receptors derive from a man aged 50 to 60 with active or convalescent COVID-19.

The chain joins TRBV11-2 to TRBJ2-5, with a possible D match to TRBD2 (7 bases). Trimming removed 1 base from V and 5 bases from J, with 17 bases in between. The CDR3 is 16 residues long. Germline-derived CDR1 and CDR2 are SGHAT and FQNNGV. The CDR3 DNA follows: TGTGCCAGCAGCTTAGGGACAGCCTTCGGGAGGGAGACCCAGTACTTC. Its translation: CASSLGTAFGRETQYF. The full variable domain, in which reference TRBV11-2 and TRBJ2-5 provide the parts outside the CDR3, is EAGVAQSPRYKIIEKRQSVAFWCNPISGHATLYWYQQILGQGPKLLIQFQNNGVVDDSQLPKDRFSAERLKGVDSTLKIQPAKLEDSAVYLCASSLGTAFGRETQYFGPGTRLLVL.

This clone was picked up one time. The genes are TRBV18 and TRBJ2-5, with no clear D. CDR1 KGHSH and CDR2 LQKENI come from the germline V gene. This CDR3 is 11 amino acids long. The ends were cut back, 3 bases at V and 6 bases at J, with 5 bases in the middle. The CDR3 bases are TGTGCCAGCTCACCTGAGCAGACCCAGTACTTC. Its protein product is CASSPEQTQYF.

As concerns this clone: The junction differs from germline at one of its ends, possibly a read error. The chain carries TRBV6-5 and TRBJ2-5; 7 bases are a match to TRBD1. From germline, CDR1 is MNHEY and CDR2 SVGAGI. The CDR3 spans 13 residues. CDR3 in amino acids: CASSFRGQGTQYF. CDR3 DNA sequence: TGTGCCAGCAGTTTTAGGGGGCAAGGGACCCAGTACTTC.

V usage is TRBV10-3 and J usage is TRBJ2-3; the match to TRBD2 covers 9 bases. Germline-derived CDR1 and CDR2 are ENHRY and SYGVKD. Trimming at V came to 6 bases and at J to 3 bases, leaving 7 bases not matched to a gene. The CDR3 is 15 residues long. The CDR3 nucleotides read TGTGCCATCAGGGGGGCGGGAGGGCCAACAGATACGCAGTATTTT. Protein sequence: CAIRGAGGPTDTQYF.

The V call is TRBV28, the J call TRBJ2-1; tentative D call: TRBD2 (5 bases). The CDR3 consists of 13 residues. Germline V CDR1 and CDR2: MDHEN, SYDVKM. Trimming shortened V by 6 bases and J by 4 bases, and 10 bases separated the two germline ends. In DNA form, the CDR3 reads TGTGCCAGCAGCCGACCGGGGTACAATGAGCAGTTCTTC. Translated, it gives CASSRPGYNEQFF.

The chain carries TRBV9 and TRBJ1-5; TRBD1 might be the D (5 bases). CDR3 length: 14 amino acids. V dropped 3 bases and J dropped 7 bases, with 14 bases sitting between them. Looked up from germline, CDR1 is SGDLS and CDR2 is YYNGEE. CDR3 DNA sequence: TGTGCCAGCAGCGAGGGGTGGACGGTCCAGCCCCAGCATTTT. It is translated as CASSEGWTVQPQHF.

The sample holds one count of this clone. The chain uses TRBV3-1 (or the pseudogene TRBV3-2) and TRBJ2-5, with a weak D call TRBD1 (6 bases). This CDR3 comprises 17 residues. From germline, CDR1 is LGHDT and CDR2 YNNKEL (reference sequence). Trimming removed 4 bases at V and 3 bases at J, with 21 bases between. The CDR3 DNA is TGTGCCAGCAGCCCCGGACAGCTTCCAAGGGGCAAAGAGACCCAGTACTTC. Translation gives CASSPGQLPRGKETQYF.

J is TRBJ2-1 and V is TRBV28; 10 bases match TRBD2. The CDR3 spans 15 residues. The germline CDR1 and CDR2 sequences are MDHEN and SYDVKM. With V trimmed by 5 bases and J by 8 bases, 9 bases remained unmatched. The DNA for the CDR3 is TGTGCCAGCAGTCTAAGCGGGAGGGGGATCGATGAGCAGTTCTTC. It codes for CASSLSGRGIDEQFF.

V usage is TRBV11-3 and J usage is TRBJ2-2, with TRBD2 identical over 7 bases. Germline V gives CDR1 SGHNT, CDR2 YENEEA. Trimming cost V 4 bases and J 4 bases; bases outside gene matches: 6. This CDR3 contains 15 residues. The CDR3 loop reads CASSSRPSGTGELFF. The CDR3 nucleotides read TGTGCCAGCAGCTCGAGGCCTAGCGGCACCGGGGAGCTGTTTTTT.

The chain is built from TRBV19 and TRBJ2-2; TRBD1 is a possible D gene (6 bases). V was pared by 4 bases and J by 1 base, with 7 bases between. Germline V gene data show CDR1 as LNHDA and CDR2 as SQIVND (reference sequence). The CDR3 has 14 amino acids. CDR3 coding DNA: TGTGCCAGTAGTACGGACAGGAACACCGGGGAGCTGTTTTTT. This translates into CASSTDRNTGELFF.

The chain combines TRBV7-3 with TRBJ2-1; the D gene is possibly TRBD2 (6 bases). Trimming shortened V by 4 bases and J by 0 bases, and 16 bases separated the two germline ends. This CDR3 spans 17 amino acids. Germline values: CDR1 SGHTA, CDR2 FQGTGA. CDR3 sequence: CASSSVTSYASYNEQFF. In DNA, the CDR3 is TGTGCCAGCAGCTCAGTTACTAGCTACGCCTCCTACAATGAGCAGTTCTTC.

CDR3 in amino acids: CASSLGGVLGQRQYF. The CDR3 DNA follows: TGTGCCAGCAGCTTAGGCGGAGTCTTGGGTCAGAGGCAGTACTTC. The chain has TRBV11-3 and TRBJ2-7; D uncertain. The CDR3 spans 15 residues. Per germline, CDR1 SGHNT and CDR2 YENEEA. V lost 1 base to trimming and J lost 9 bases, with 19 bases between them.

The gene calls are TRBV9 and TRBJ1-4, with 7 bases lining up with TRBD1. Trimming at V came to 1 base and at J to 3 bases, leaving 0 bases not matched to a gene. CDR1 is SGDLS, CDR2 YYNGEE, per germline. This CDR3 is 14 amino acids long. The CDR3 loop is CASSVQGANEKLFF. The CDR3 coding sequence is TGTGCCAGCAGCGTACAGGGGGCTAATGAAAAACTGTTTTTT.

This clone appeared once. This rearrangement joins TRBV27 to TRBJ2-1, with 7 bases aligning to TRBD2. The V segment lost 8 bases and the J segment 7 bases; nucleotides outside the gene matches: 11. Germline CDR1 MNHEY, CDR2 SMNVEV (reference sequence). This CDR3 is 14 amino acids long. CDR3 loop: CASGSRSGGNEQFF. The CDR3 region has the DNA TGTGCCAGCGGTTCACGTTCCGGGGGGAATGAGCAGTTCTTC.

DNA of the CDR3: TGTGCCAGCAGTTCTCAAGGGGCAACTAATGAAAAACTGTTTTTT. Amino acid sequence: CASSSQGATNEKLFF. The chain has TRBV27 and TRBJ1-4, with D perhaps matching TRBD1 (5 bases). V shed 4 bases and J shed 0 bases, with 9 bases lying between them. Germline lookup yields CDR1 MNHEY and CDR2 SMNVEV (reference sequence). This CDR3 spans 15 amino acids.

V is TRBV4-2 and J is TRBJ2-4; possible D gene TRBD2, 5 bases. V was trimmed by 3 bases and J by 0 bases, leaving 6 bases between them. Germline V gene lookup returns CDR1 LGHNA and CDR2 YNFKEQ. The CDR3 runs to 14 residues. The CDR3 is CASSHGEAKNIQYF. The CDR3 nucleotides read TGTGCCAGCAGCCACGGGGAAGCCAAAAACATTCAGTACTTC.

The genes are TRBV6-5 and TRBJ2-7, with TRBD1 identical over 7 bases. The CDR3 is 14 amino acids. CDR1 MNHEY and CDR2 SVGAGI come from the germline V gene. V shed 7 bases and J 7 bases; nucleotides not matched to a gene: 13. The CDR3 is CASTAWDSILEQYF. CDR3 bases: TGTGCCAGCACCGCATGGGACAGCATTCTTGAGCAGTACTTC.